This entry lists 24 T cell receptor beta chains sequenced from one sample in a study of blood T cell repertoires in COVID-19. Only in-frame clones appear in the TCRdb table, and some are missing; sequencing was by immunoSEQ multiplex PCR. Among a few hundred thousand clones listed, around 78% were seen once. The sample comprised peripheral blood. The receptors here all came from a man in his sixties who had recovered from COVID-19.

The chain's CDR3 is CASSLVRRNYGYTF. The CDR3 bases are TGTGCCAGCAGCTTAGTTCGCAGAAACTATGGCTACACCTTC. This sequence joins TRBV7-9 and TRBJ1-2; unclear D gene. Germline values: CDR1 SEHNR, CDR2 FQNEAQ (reference sequence). V was cut by 1 base and J by 2 bases, with 8 bases left in between. The CDR3 sequence is 14 residues long. The complete variable domain, with remaining parts taken from reference TRBV7-9 and TRBJ1-2, reads DTGVSQNPRHKITKRGQNVTFRCDPISEHNRLYWYRQTLGQGPEFLTYFQNEAQLEKSRLLSDRFSAERPKGSFSTLEIQRTEQGDSAMYLCASSLVRRNYGYTFGSGTRLTVV.

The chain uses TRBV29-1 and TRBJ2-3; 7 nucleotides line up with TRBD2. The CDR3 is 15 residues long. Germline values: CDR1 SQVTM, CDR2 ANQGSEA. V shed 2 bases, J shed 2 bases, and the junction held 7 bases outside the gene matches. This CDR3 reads CSVEKTGGFTDTQYF. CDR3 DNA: TGCAGCGTTGAAAAAACGGGAGGTTTCACAGATACGCAGTATTTT.

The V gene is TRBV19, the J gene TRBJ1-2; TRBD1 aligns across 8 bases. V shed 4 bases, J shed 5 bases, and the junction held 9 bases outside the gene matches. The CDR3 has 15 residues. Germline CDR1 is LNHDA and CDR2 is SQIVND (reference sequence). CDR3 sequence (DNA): TGTGCCAGTAGTACTCGAGCAGGGACAGGATATGGCTACACCTTC. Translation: CASSTRAGTGYGYTF. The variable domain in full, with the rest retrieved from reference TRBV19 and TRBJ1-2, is DGGITQSPKYLFRKEGQNVTLSCEQNLNHDAMYWYRQDPGQGLRLIYYSQIVNDFQKGDIAEGYSVSREKKESFPLTVTSAQKNPTAFYLCASSTRAGTGYGYTFGSGTRLTVV.

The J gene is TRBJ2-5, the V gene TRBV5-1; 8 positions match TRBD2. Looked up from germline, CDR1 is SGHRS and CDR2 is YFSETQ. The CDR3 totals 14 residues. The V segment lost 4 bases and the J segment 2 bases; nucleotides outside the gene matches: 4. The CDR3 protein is CASSTSGGQETQYF. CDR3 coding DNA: TGCGCCAGCAGCACCTCGGGGGGGCAAGAGACCCAGTACTTC.

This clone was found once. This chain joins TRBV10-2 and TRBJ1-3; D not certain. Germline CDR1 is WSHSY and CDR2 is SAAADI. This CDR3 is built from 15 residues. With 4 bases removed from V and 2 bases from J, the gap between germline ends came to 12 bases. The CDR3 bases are TGCGCCAGCAGTGCGGGGTTAAATACTGGAAACACCATATATTTT. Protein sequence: CASSAGLNTGNTIYF.

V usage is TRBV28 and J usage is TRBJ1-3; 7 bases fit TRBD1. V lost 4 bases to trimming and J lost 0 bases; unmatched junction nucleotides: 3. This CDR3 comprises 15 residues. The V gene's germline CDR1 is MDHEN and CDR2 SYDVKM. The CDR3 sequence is CASSWTGTSGNTIYF. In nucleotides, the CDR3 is TGTGCCAGCAGTTGGACAGGAACCTCTGGAAACACCATATATTTT.

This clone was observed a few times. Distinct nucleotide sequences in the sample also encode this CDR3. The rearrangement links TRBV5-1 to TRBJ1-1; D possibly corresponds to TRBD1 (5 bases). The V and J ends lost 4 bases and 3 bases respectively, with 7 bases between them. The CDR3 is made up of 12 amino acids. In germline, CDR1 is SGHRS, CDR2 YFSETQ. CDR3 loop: CASSTGYTEAFF. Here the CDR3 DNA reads TGCGCCAGCAGCACAGGTTACACTGAAGCTTTCTTT.

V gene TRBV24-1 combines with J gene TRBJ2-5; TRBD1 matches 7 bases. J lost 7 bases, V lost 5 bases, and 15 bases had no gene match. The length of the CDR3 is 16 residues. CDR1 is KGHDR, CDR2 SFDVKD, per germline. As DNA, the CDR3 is TGTGCCACCAGTGTAGGGACAGTTGCCACCCGAGGGACCCAGTACTTC. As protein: CATSVGTVATRGTQYF.

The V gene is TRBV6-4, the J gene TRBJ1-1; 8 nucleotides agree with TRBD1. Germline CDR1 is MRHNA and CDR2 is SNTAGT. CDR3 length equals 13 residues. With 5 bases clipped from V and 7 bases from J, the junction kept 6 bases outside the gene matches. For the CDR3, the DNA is TGTGCCAGCAGTCCGACAGGGGTGGGTGAAGCTTTCTTT. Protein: CASSPTGVGEAFF.

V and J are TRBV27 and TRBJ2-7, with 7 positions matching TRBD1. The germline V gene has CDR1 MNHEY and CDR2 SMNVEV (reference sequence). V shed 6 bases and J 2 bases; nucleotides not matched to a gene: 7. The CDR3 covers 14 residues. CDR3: CASRPRQGAYEQYF. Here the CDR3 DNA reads TGTGCCAGCAGACCGCGGCAGGGGGCCTACGAGCAGTACTTC.

CDR3 DNA: TGTGCCAGTAGTATGAGGCAGAGCAATCAGCCCCAGCATTTT. Translating it yields CASSMRQSNQPQHF. V usage is TRBV19 and J usage is TRBJ1-5; D not certain. In germline, CDR1 is LNHDA, CDR2 SQIVND (reference sequence). The CDR3 loop spans 14 amino acids. Trimming cost V 3 bases and J 1 base, with 7 bases left between them.

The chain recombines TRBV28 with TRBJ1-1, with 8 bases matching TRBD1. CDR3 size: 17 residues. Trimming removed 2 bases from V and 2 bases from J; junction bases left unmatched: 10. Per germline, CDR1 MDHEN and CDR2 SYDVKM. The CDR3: CASSLLGTGRPNTEAFF. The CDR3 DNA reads TGTGCCAGCAGTTTACTTGGGACAGGCCGTCCCAACACTGAAGCTTTCTTT.

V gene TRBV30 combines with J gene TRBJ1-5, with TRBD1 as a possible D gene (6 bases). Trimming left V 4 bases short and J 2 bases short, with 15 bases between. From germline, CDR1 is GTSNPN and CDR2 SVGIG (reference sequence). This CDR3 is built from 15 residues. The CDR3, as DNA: TGTGCCTGGATAAGACAGGCCTTGGGCAATCAGCCCCAGCATTTT. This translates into CAWIRQALGNQPQHF. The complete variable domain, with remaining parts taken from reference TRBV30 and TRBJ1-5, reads SQTIHQWPATLVQPVGSPLSLECTVEGTSNPNLYWYRQAAGRGLQLLFYSVGIGQISSEVPQNLSASRPQDRQFILSSKKLLLSDSGFYLCAWIRQALGNQPQHFGDGTRLSIL.

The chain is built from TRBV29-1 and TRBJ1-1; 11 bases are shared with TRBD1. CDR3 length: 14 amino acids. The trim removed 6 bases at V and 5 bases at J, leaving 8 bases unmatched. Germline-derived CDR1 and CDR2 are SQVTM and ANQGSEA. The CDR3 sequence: CSVELDRGRTEAFF. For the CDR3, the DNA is TGCAGCGTAGAACTGGACAGGGGGCGGACTGAAGCTTTCTTT.

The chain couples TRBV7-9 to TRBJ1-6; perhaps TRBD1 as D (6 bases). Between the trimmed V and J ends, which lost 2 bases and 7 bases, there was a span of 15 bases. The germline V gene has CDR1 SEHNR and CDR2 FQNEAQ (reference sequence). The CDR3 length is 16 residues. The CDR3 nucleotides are TGTGCCAGCAGCTTACACAGGGTCGGGGCCAATTCACCCCTCCACTTT. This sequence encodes CASSLHRVGANSPLHF.

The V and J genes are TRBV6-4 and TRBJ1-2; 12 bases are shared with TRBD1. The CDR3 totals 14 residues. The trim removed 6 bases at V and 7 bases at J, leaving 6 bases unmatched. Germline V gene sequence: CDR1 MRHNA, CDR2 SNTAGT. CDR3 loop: CASSPGQGAFGYTF. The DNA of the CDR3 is TGTGCCAGCAGCCCGGGACAGGGGGCGTTTGGCTACACCTTC.

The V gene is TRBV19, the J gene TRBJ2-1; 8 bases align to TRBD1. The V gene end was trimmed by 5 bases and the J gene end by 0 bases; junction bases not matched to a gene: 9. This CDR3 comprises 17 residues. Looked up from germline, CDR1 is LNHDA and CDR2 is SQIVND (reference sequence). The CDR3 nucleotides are TGTGCCAGTAGTGGACAGGGTGTGAAAAGCTCCTACAATGAGCAGTTCTTC. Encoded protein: CASSGQGVKSSYNEQFF. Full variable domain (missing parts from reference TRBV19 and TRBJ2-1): DGGITQSPKYLFRKEGQNVTLSCEQNLNHDAMYWYRQDPGQGLRLIYYSQIVNDFQKGDIAEGYSVSREKKESFPLTVTSAQKNPTAFYLCASSGQGVKSSYNEQFFGPGTRLTVL.

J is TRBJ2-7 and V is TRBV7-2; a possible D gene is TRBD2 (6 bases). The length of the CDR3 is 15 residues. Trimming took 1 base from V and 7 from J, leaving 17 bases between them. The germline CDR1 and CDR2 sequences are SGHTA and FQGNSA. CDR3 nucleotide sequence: TGTGCCAGCAGCTTAGGTGGGGACTCCACAAGAGAGCAGTACTTC. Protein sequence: CASSLGGDSTREQYF.

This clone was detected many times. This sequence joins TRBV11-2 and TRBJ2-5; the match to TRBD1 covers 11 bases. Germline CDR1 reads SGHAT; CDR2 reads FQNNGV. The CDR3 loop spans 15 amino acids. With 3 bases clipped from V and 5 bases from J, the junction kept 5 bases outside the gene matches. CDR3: CASSFWTGGRETQYF. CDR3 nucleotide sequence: TGTGCCAGCAGCTTCTGGACAGGGGGCCGGGAGACCCAGTACTTC.

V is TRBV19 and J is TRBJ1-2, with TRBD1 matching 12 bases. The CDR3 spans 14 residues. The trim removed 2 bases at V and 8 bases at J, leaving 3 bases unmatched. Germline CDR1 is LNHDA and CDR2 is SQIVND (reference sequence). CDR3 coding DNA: TGTGCCAGTAGTATACTGGGACAGGGGGCGGGCTACACCTTC. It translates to CASSILGQGAGYTF.

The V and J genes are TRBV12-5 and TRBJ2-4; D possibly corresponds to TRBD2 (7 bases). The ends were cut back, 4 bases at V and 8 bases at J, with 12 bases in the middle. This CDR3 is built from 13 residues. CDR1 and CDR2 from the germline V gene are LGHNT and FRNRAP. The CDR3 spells CASGSEGGDIQYF. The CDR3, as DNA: TGTGCTAGTGGTTCGGAGGGGGGGGACATTCAGTACTTC. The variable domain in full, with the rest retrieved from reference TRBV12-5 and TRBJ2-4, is DARVTQTPRHKVTEMGQEVTMRCQPILGHNTVFWYRQTMMQGLELLAYFRNRAPLDDSGMPKDRFSAEMPDATLATLKIQPSEPRDSAVYFCASGSEGGDIQYFGAGTRLSVL.

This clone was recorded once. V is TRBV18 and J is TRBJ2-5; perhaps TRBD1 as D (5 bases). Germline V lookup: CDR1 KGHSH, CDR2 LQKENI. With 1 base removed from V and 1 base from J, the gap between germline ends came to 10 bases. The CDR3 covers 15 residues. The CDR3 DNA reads TGTGCCAGCTCACCACGGCAGGGCCGCCAAGAGACCCAGTACTTC. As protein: CASSPRQGRQETQYF.

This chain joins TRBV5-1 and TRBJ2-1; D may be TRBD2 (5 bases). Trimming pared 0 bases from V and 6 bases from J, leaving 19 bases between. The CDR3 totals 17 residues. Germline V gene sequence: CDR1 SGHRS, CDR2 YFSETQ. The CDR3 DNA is TGCGCCAGCAGCTTGGTTTTCCGGGGAACACCTCGCAATGAGCAGTTCTTC. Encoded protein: CASSLVFRGTPRNEQFF.

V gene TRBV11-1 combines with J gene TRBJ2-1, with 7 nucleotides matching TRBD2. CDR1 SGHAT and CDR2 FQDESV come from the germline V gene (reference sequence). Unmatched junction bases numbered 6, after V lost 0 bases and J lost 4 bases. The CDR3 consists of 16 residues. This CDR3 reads CASSLARNSGYNEQFF. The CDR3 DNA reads TGTGCCAGCAGCTTAGCGCGGAATAGCGGGTACAATGAGCAGTTCTTC.